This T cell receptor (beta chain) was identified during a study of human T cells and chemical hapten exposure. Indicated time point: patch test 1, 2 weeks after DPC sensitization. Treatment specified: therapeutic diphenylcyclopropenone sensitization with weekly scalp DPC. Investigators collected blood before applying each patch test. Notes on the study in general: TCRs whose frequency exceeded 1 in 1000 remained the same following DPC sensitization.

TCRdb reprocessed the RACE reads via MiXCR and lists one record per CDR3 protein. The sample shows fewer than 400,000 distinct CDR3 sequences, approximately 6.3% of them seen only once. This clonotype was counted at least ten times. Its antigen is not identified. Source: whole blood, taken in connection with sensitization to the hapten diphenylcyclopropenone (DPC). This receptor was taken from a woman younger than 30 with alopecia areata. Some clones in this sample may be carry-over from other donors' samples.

This CDR3 reads CSAHPPLAGVADTQYF. For the CDR3, the DNA is TGCAGTGCCCACCCTCCTTTAGCGGGGGTCGCAGATACGCAGTATTTT. The chain couples TRBV20-1 to TRBJ2-3; TRBD2 agrees at 9 bases. V shed 6 bases and J 4 bases; nucleotides not matched to a gene: 14. Germline V gene lookup returns CDR1 DFQATT and CDR2 SNEGSKA (reference sequence). The CDR3 is 16 amino acids.